The rows below give T cell receptor beta chains drawn from one sample of a study of vaccination and CD4 T cells after COVID-19. TCRdb re-called the PCR reads through MiXCR, storing one row per CDR3 protein. The sample includes approximately 8,200 distinct CDR3 sequences, about 59% of them seen just once. The antigens for these receptors are not known. The sequenced sample was CD4+ T cells from blood, cultured in vitro. These TCRs come from a human donor who had recovered from COVID-19. CDR3s include the opening cysteine and the closing phenylalanine or tryptophan. D genes are given only for firm matches. Clone size is shown for a subset of rows, as once, few, many or a class of expanded clone.

clone_size,d_call,v_call,cdr3_length,j_call,cdr3_aa,cdr3_nt
few,TRBD2,TRBV20-1,12,TRBJ2-7,CSALRGAYEQYF,TGCAGTGCCTTACGGGGGGCCTACGAGCAGTACTTC
.,.,TRBV24-1,12,TRBJ1-2,CATSDHGYGYTF,TGTGCCACCAGTGATCACGGTTATGGCTACACCTTC
.,TRBD1,TRBV7-2,15,TRBJ1-2,CASSYRQGQNYGYTF,TGTGCCAGCAGCTATAGACAGGGGCAAAACTATGGCTACACCTTC
few,.,TRBV15,15,TRBJ2-3,CATSRGAGSTDTQYF,TGTGCCACCAGCAGGGGGGCGGGAAGCACAGATACGCAGTATTTT
few,.,TRBV21-1,11,TRBJ1-2,CAGGSNYGYTF,TGTGCCGGGGGCAGTAACTATGGCTACACCTTC
.,.,TRBV6-1,12,TRBJ2-5,CASRTGWETQYF,TGTGCCAGCAGGACGGGGTGGGAGACCCAGTACTTC
.,.,TRBV29-1,11,TRBJ1-5,CSVSDPLAQHF,TGCAGCGTTTCGGACCCCTTGGCCCAGCATTTT
.,.,TRBV24-1,13,TRBJ1-2,CATSGPVKGGYTF,TGTGCCACCAGTGGGCCCGTTAAGGGGGGCTACACCTTC
.,TRBD1,TRBV20-1,13,TRBJ1-2,CSARAGTVYGYTF,TGCAGTGCTAGAGCGGGGACAGTTTATGGCTACACCTTC
.,TRBD1,TRBV7-9,17,TRBJ2-5,CASSLGQGQGASETQYF,TGTGCCAGCAGCTTAGGTCAGGGACAGGGTGCATCAGAGACCCAGTACTTC
.,.,TRBV2,15,TRBJ1-5,CASTPGQGKIQPQHF,TGTGCCAGCACCCCGGGGCAGGGGAAGATTCAGCCCCAGCATTTT
.,TRBD2,TRBV24-1,13,TRBJ2-7,CALATSGTYEQYF,TGTGCCCTCGCGACTAGCGGGACCTACGAGCAGTACTTC
.,.,TRBV15,14,TRBJ1-2,CATSSYGTADGYTF,TGTGCCACCAGCAGTTACGGGACGGCAGATGGCTACACCTTC
.,.,TRBV28,11,TRBJ2-7,CASSPRYEQYF,TGTGCCAGCAGCCCCCGGTACGAGCAGTACTTC
.,.,TRBV7-2,13,TRBJ1-1,CASSFSLNTEAFF,TGTGCCAGCAGCTTTAGTTTGAACACTGAAGCTTTCTTT
.,.,TRBV2,12,TRBJ2-5,CASSESVETQYF,TGTGCCAGCAGTGAATCGGTAGAGACCCAGTACTTC
.,.,TRBV20-1,12,TRBJ2-3,CSARGATDTQYF,TGCAGTGCTAGGGGCGCCACAGATACGCAGTATTTT
.,TRBD2,TRBV7-2,13,TRBJ2-7,CASSSYSGREQYF,TGTGCCAGCAGCTCCTATAGCGGGAGGGAGCAGTACTTC
.,.,TRBV7-9,12,TRBJ1-2,CASSYQQNGYTF,TGTGCCAGCAGCTACCAACAGAATGGCTACACCTTC
.,TRBD1,TRBV7-2,12,TRBJ1-2,CATIVDRGAYTF,TGTGCCACCATCGTAGACAGGGGAGCCTACACCTTC
.,TRBD2,TRBV25-1,16,TRBJ2-5,CASSESGAGAQETQYF,TGTGCCAGCAGTGAATCGGGAGCGGGAGCACAAGAGACCCAGTACTTC
.,TRBD2,TRBV20-1,16,TRBJ2-7,CSAGRTSGREFNEQYF,TGCAGTGCTGGCCGGACTAGCGGGAGGGAGTTCAACGAGCAGTACTTC
.,TRBD1,TRBV7-2,15,TRBJ1-2,CASSLERDRGQGYTF,TGTGCCAGCAGCTTAGAGCGGGACAGGGGGCAGGGCTACACCTTC